Sequencing of this T cell receptor (beta chain) was carried out in a study of blood T cells in healthy people across ages (dated by TCRdb to the mid-2010s). In terms of the full investigation: Template switching captured roughly one uniquely barcoded TCR beta cDNA molecule per two T cells in model experiments. Age-related changes in TCR beta repertoire diversity were measured in the study by deep sequencing normalized with unique cDNA molecular identifiers. The donors were divided into four age groups: young (average approximately 17 years), middle-aged (approximately 39), aged (approximately 62) and long-lived (around 80). To avoid experimental bias, donors of different ages were distributed randomly across sequencing lanes. Using the same blood draw, the study looked at two additional independent replicas of 1 million unique cDNA reads for two donors, one aged 18 to 30 and the other aged 80 or older.

The library was obtained by 5' RACE. Sequencing was carried out with an Illumina HiSeq 2500. A second roughly 6 to 11 cycle PCR used a sample-barcoded 5' primer and a J-beta primer mix. Each TCR beta cDNA molecule received a unique molecular identifier from a template-switch 5' adaptor carrying 12 random nucleotides. At least 2.5 million CDR3-containing paired-end reads were obtained from each sample. The Mint cDNA synthesis kit, primed by a TRBC-specific oligonucleotide, was used to synthesize first-strand cDNA from all RNA. Following uracil-DNA glycosylase treatment, all cDNA underwent a first 18-cycle PCR with the universal primers M1SS and BC2_uni_R. As for the original processing: For normalization, 1 million high-quality reads, each with a distinct molecular identifier, were randomly selected from each sample. Reads with shared molecular identifiers were discarded instead of being binned into consensus sequences. MiTCR, set to a Q25 quality threshold and the strictest error-elimination algorithm, was used for CDR3 identification, clonotype clustering and error correction. A nonparametric unseen species model with Euler transformation was used to estimate a lower bound on total TCR beta diversity. TCRdb took the public reads, trimmed them with fastp at Q25, ran MiXCR for clone calling and kept in-frame beta chains. Each entry is one CDR3 protein sequence, shown with its most common DNA and genes. The V and J calls here are based on TCRdb, not the publication. Counted in this sample were 800,000 to 950,000 distinct CDR3 sequences; roughly 34% of them appeared once. In total, the top ten clones hold 10% to 15% of the sample.

A word on this clonotype: This clone's antigen is unknown. No base quality information exists; no much larger clone differs at one position.

Overall study results and their limits: Estimates of total diversity from one million sequenced T cells were regarded as lower bounds and underestimates. Compared with the aged group, the long-lived group had more naive CD4+ T cells, fewer expanded clones and increased TCR diversity, a pattern suggesting age selection. Because donor CMV infection status was unknown, age-related changes in expanded clonotypes were potentially confounded. Because profiling used bulk unsorted PBMCs, naive and antigen-experienced compartments could not be compared conclusively. Observed TCR beta diversity correlated strongly with the percentage of naive T cells measured by flow cytometry. As age increased, observed TCR beta diversity per million T cells dropped in a roughly linear way, and a significant reduction was already evident by age roughly 40.

V is reduced by 2 bases and J by 3 bases, leaving a spacing of 7 bases between them. Reading from cysteine to phenylalanine, the CDR3 counts 13 amino acids. The read is trimmed to its CDR3 DNA, 39 bases read in frame from base 1. From the germline V gene (reference sequence), CDR1 is SEHNR and CDR2 is FQNEAQ. Systemically healthy Caucasian individuals from Russia, 39 in total and aged roughly 6 to 95 years, were included as donors. Each donor gave ten milliliters of peripheral blood, drawn into EDTA-treated Vacutainer tubes. PBMCs were isolated by Ficoll-Paque density-gradient centrifugation, with at least 6 million obtained per sample. Total RNA, at least 6 micrograms per sample, was extracted from PBMCs with Trizol reagent. Naive CD45RAhigh/CD27high T cell percentages were measured by flow cytometry on a PBMC aliquot from every donor.

This receptor chain uses TRBV7-9 and TRBJ1-2; the D gene is unclear. This receptor was identified in a man between 18 and 29 years old in good health. The sample consisted of blood. CDR3 reads: CASSLWQDYGYTF. In nucleotide form, the sequence is TGTGCCAGCAGCTTATGGCAGGACTATGGCTACACCTTC.